The 9 T cell receptor beta chains in this list originate from one sample, sequenced in a study of blood T cell dynamics during melanoma immunotherapy. Clones were sequenced by immunoSEQ multiplex PCR, and TCRdb holds only the in-frame ones, with some missing. In the table there are some 20,000 clones, 70% to 90% of which are singletons. The time point here: week 3, after first cycle of checkpoint inhibitor. The sequencing here drew on blood, taken from a patient treated with checkpoint blockade. Every receptor here comes from a human donor with melanoma.

The J gene is TRBJ2-1, the V gene TRBV27, with TRBD2 matching over 8 bases. CDR1 is MNHEY, CDR2 SMNVEV, per germline (reference sequence). The CDR3 is 17 amino acids. Unmatched junction bases numbered 11, after V lost 4 bases and J lost 3 bases. DNA for the CDR3: TGTGCCAGCAGTTCCCCCCCAGCTAGCGGGTTCTACAATGAGCAGTTCTTC. It translates to CASSSPPASGFYNEQFF.

This CDR3 reads CASSAVWGNQPQHF. CDR3 coding DNA: TGTGCCAGCAGCGCTGTCTGGGGCAATCAGCCCCAGCATTTT. This chain connects TRBV6-5 to TRBJ1-5; D unresolved. V gave up 6 bases and J gave up 2 bases, with 11 bases separating them. CDR1 is MNHEY, CDR2 SVGAGI, per germline. The CDR3 consists of 14 residues.

The V and J genes are TRBV6-5 and TRBJ2-7, with D tentatively TRBD1 (6 bases). In germline, CDR1 is MNHEY, CDR2 SVGAGI. CDR3 length equals 14 residues. Trimming took off 4 bases at V and 7 bases at J, with 17 bases between the two ends. The CDR3 loop is CASSSLGGRWEQYF. The CDR3 coding sequence is TGTGCCAGCAGTTCCCTAGGGGGTCGGTGGGAGCAGTACTTC.

For this clone: Other DNA sequences in this specimen translate into the identical CDR3. The chain uses TRBV15 and TRBJ1-2; D possibly corresponds to TRBD1 (6 bases). This CDR3 is built from 15 residues. Trimming pared 3 bases from V and 4 bases from J, leaving 15 bases between. CDR1 is LNHNV and CDR2 is YYDKDF in the germline V gene (reference sequence). In DNA form, the CDR3 reads TGTGCCACCAGCAGGGATTTGGACAGCTCCTATGGCTACACCTTC. Protein product: CATSRDLDSSYGYTF.

The rearrangement joins TRBV4-1 to TRBJ2-7, with 7 nucleotides matching TRBD2. V gave up 1 base and J gave up 0 bases; unmatched junction bases: 0. Germline loops: CDR1 MGHRA, CDR2 YSYEKL. CDR3 length equals 14 residues. The CDR3 DNA is TGCGCCAGCAGCCAAGCGGGGGGCTCCTACGAGCAGTACTTC. As protein: CASSQAGGSYEQYF.

This chain uses TRBV9 with TRBJ2-7; TRBD1 or TRBD2 may be the D gene (6 bases each). The germline V gene encodes CDR1 SGDLS and CDR2 YYNGEE. Trimming removed 2 bases at V and 2 bases at J, with 17 bases between. The CDR3 has 16 residues. CDR3 DNA sequence: TGTGCCAGCAGCGTGGCAGGAGGGGGGAATACCTACGAGCAGTACTTC. This encodes CASSVAGGGNTYEQYF. The whole variable domain, remainder taken from reference TRBV9 and TRBJ2-7, is DSGVTQTPKHLITATGQRVTLRCSPRSGDLSVYWYQQSLDQGLQFLIQYYNGEERAKGNILERFSAQQFPDLHSELNLSSLELGDSALYFCASSVAGGGNTYEQYFGPGTRLTVT.

This chain joins TRBV11-2 and TRBJ2-5; 7 nucleotides agree with TRBD1. The DNA matches TRBJ2-7 better at its end, which makes the J call doubtful. The CDR3 extends over 16 amino acids. The germline gives CDR1 SGHAT, CDR2 FQNNGV. CDR3 sequence: CASSSPPTGLRDEQYF. In DNA, the CDR3 is TGTGCCAGCAGCTCTCCCCCGACAGGGCTCAGGGACGAGCAGTACTTC.

Worth noting for this clone: Other DNA sequences within the sample encode an identical CDR3. The chain uses TRBV7-2 and TRBJ1-4; no clear D. Trimming removed 4 bases at V and 7 bases at J, with 4 bases between. CDR1 and CDR2 from the germline V gene are SGHTA and FQGNSA. CDR3 size: 11 residues. For the CDR3, the DNA is TGTGCCAGCAGCTCCGGTGAAAAACTGTTTTTT. Translating it yields CASSSGEKLFF.

V and J are TRBV4-1 and TRBJ2-7; 8 bases are a match to TRBD1. This CDR3 spans 16 amino acids. The J segment lost 0 bases and the V segment lost 4 bases, leaving 8 bases of the junction unmatched. Germline lookup yields CDR1 MGHRA and CDR2 YSYEKL. This chain's CDR3 is CASSLQDRASSYEQYF. The CDR3 DNA follows: TGCGCCAGCAGCCTCCAGGACAGGGCCAGCTCCTACGAGCAGTACTTC.